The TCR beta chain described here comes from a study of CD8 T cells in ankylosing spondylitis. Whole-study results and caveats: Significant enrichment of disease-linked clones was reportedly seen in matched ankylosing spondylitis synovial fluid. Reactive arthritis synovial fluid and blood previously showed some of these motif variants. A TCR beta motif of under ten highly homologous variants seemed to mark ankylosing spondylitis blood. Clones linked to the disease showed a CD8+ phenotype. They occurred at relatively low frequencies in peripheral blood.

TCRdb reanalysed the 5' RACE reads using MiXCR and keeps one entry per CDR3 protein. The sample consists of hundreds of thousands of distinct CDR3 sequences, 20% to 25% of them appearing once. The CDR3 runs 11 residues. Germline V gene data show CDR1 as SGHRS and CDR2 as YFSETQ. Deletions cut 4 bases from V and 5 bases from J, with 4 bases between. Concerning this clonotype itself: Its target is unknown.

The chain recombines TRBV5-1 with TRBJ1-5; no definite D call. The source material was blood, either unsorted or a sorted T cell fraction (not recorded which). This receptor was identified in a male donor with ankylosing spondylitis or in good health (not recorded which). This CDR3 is CASSNYQPQHF. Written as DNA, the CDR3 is TGCGCCAGCAGCAATTATCAGCCCCAGCATTTT. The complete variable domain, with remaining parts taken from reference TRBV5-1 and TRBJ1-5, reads KAGVTQTPRYLIKTRGQQVTLSCSPISGHRSVSWYQQTPGQGLQFLFEYFSETQRNKGNFPGRFSGRQFSNSRSEMNVSTLELGDSALYLCASSNYQPQHFGDGTRLSIL.